A selection of T cell receptor beta chains follows, all from one sample in a study of T-cell reconstitution after alpha-beta-depleted transplantation in children. TCRdb fed the PCR reads into MiXCR, producing one record per CDR3 protein. The table shows 450,000 to 700,000 distinct CDR3 sequences, with roughly 27% occurring only once. Source: PBMCs, taken before TCRalphabeta/CD19-depleted stem cell transplant. The receptors were sampled from a boy in the first two years of life with Wiskott-Aldrich syndrome, due to receive a stem cell transplant. Both conserved end residues are part of each CDR3. The D gene is left open where the match is weak. Clone size is given for some rows only: seen once, a few or many times, or a class if the clone is expanded.

V gene: TRBV29-1; clone size: few; J gene: TRBJ2-7; D gene: NA; CDR3 length: 14; CDR3 DNA: TGCAGCGTTGATACCTGGGGTGTTGGCTACGAGCAGTACTTC; CDR3 protein: CSVDTWGVGYEQYF
V gene: TRBV6-5; clone size: NA; J gene: TRBJ2-1; D gene: NA; CDR3 length: 13; CDR3 DNA: TGTGCCAGCAGACTCGACGGGGGCAATGAGCAGTTCTTC; CDR3 protein: CASRLDGGNEQFF
V gene: TRBV4-2; clone size: few; J gene: TRBJ2-5; D gene: TRBD2; CDR3 length: 16; CDR3 DNA: TGTGCCAGCAGCCAAGATACCGCTAGCGGGAGCGGGACCCAGTACTTC; CDR3 protein: CASSQDTASGSGTQYF
V gene: TRBV29-1; clone size: few; J gene: TRBJ2-5; D gene: NA; CDR3 length: 14; CDR3 DNA: TGCAGCGTTGACCTCCGGAGGGGGCGGGAGACCCAGTACTTC; CDR3 protein: CSVDLRRGRETQYF
V gene: TRBV27; clone size: NA; J gene: TRBJ2-2; D gene: TRBD1; CDR3 length: 14; CDR3 DNA: TGTGCCAGCAGCCGGACAGGGAACCCCGGGGAGCTGTTTTTT; CDR3 protein: CASSRTGNPGELFF
V gene: TRBV19; clone size: NA; J gene: TRBJ2-1; D gene: NA; CDR3 length: 14; CDR3 DNA: TGTGCCAGTATCAAAGCTGGGGGATTCAATGAGCAGTTCTTC; CDR3 protein: CASIKAGGFNEQFF
V gene: TRBV3-1; clone size: few; J gene: TRBJ2-6; D gene: NA; CDR3 length: 16; CDR3 DNA: TGTGCCAGCAGCCAGACCACAGGGTCTGGGGCCAACGTCCTGACTTTC; CDR3 protein: CASSQTTGSGANVLTF
V gene: TRBV12-3/TRBV12-4; clone size: NA; J gene: TRBJ2-3; D gene: TRBD1; CDR3 length: 17; CDR3 DNA: TGTGCCAGCAGAATCCTCAGGGGGAGAGGTATAGGAGATACGCAGTATTTT; CDR3 protein: CASRILRGRGIGDTQYF
V gene: TRBV5-1; clone size: NA; J gene: TRBJ2-6; D gene: NA; CDR3 length: 16; CDR3 DNA: TGCGCCAGCAGCTTACTTGGACAAGCTGGGGCCAACGTCCTGACTTTC; CDR3 protein: CASSLLGQAGANVLTF
V gene: TRBV5-1; clone size: NA; J gene: TRBJ1-2; D gene: TRBD1; CDR3 length: 16; CDR3 DNA: TGCGCCAGCAGCCTCGGGACAGAGAAATCTAACTATGGCTACACCTTC; CDR3 protein: CASSLGTEKSNYGYTF
V gene: TRBV3-1; clone size: NA; J gene: TRBJ2-7; D gene: TRBD2; CDR3 length: 16; CDR3 DNA: TGTGCCAGCAGCCGGACTAGCGGAACATATACCTACGAGCAGTACTTC; CDR3 protein: CASSRTSGTYTYEQYF
V gene: TRBV18; clone size: many; J gene: TRBJ2-2; D gene: NA; CDR3 length: 15; CDR3 DNA: TGTGCCAGCTCACCGCACCCTTCGAACACCGGGGAGCTGTTTTTT; CDR3 protein: CASSPHPSNTGELFF
V gene: TRBV20-1; clone size: few; J gene: TRBJ1-1; D gene: NA; CDR3 length: 13; CDR3 DNA: TGCAGTGCTAGAGATCCGGCGGCCACTGAAGCTTTCTTT; CDR3 protein: CSARDPAATEAFF
V gene: TRBV12-3/TRBV12-4; clone size: NA; J gene: TRBJ2-2; D gene: NA; CDR3 length: 15; CDR3 DNA: TGTGCCAGCAGTCCCACCCCACAGGGAACCGGGGAGCTGTTTTTT; CDR3 protein: CASSPTPQGTGELFF
V gene: TRBV6-2/TRBV6-3; clone size: few; J gene: TRBJ2-1; D gene: TRBD1; CDR3 length: 16; CDR3 DNA: TGTGCCAGCAGTCGAATCCCGGGACAGGGGAGTAATGAGCAGTTCTTC; CDR3 protein: CASSRIPGQGSNEQFF
V gene: TRBV20-1; clone size: NA; J gene: TRBJ2-4; D gene: TRBD2; CDR3 length: 16; CDR3 DNA: TGCAGTGCCCCTCGGAGGCTAGCGGGAGTGAAAAACATTCAGTACTTC; CDR3 protein: CSAPRRLAGVKNIQYF
V gene: TRBV15; clone size: few; J gene: TRBJ2-1; D gene: TRBD1; CDR3 length: 15; CDR3 DNA: TGTGCCACCAGCAGGCATAGGACAGGGGGCAATGAGCAGTTCTTC; CDR3 protein: CATSRHRTGGNEQFF
V gene: TRBV5-1; clone size: NA; J gene: TRBJ2-5; D gene: NA; CDR3 length: 15; CDR3 DNA: TGCGCCAGCAGCTTGCCAGCAGGGGAAGGCGAGACCCAGTACTTC; CDR3 protein: CASSLPAGEGETQYF
V gene: TRBV30; clone size: NA; J gene: TRBJ1-2; D gene: NA; CDR3 length: 14; CDR3 DNA: TGTGCCTGGAGTGCCCAGACACGGAGCTATGGCTACACCTTC; CDR3 protein: CAWSAQTRSYGYTF
V gene: TRBV20-1; clone size: many; J gene: TRBJ2-5; D gene: TRBD1; CDR3 length: 16; CDR3 DNA: TGCAGTGCTAGACACTATTCAGGGGGAAGAAGAGAGACCCAGTACTTC; CDR3 protein: CSARHYSGGRRETQYF
V gene: TRBV12-3/TRBV12-4; clone size: few; J gene: TRBJ2-7; D gene: NA; CDR3 length: 14; CDR3 DNA: TGTGCCAGCAGATTTACAGGGAGATCCTACGAGCAGTACTTC; CDR3 protein: CASRFTGRSYEQYF
V gene: TRBV19; clone size: NA; J gene: TRBJ1-3; D gene: NA; CDR3 length: 16; CDR3 DNA: TGTGCCAGTAGTACCTACAACGGACCTCCAGGAAACACCATATATTTT; CDR3 protein: CASSTYNGPPGNTIYF
V gene: TRBV6-5; clone size: NA; J gene: TRBJ2-5; D gene: NA; CDR3 length: 14; CDR3 DNA: TGTGCCAGCAGTTATTCCAGTGGACAAGAGACCCAGTACTTC; CDR3 protein: CASSYSSGQETQYF